These 9 T cell receptor beta chains were sequenced from one sample in a study of blood T cell repertoires in COVID-19. Here immunoSEQ multiplex PCR was the method, and the copy in TCRdb shows in-frame clones only, minus some. This table has 130,000 or so clones, 77% appearing once. The sequenced sample was peripheral blood. The receptor source for this set is a human donor in a cohort sampled during active COVID-19.

V usage is TRBV18 and J usage is TRBJ1-4; 8 positions agree with TRBD1. V lost 3 bases, J lost 7 bases, and 4 bases stayed unmatched. The CDR3 has 14 residues. Germline V lookup: CDR1 KGHSH, CDR2 LQKENI. CDR3 nucleotides: TGTGCCAGCTCACCGACAGGGGTGGGTGAAAAACTGTTTTTT. This codes for CASSPTGVGEKLFF.

J is TRBJ2-7 and V is TRBV27; 11 nucleotides agree with TRBD2. After removal of 3 bases from V and 5 bases from J, the junction contained 6 bases not matched to a gene. The CDR3 consists of 15 residues. Germline V CDR1 and CDR2: MNHEY, SMNVEV (reference sequence). CDR3 loop: CASSFIAGGPDEQYF. In DNA form, the CDR3 reads TGTGCCAGCAGTTTTATAGCGGGAGGGCCAGACGAGCAGTACTTC.

The rearrangement uses TRBV2 and TRBJ1-2; TRBD1 aligns across 7 bases. The length of the CDR3 is 15 residues. In germline, CDR1 is SNHLY, CDR2 FYNNEI. Trimming took 6 bases from V and 0 from J; bases not matched to a gene: 7. In nucleotides, the CDR3 is TGTGCCAGCAGGGGATTGACAGGGCCTAACTATGGCTACACCTTC. This codes for CASRGLTGPNYGYTF.

This chain joins TRBV5-6 and TRBJ2-7; a possible D gene is TRBD2 (5 bases). V gave up 4 bases and J gave up 3 bases, with 8 bases separating them. Germline CDR1 and CDR2: SGHDT and YYEEEE. This CDR3 region has 12 residues. CDR3 coding DNA: TGTGCCAGCAGCCCGGGAAGCTACGAGCAGTACTTC. This encodes CASSPGSYEQYF.

This clone showed up just once. The V call is TRBV27, the J call TRBJ2-5; a weak D match, TRBD1 (6 bases). V was clipped by 6 bases and J by 5 bases, with 13 bases between them. CDR1 is MNHEY and CDR2 is SMNVEV in the germline V gene (reference sequence). This CDR3 has 13 amino acids. CDR3 region: CASSPTGFETQYF. CDR3 DNA sequence: TGTGCCAGCAGCCCCACAGGGTTCGAGACCCAGTACTTC.

The V call is TRBV6-5, the J call TRBJ1-2; the match to TRBD1 covers 9 bases. The CDR3 covers 14 residues. Germline assignment: CDR1 MNHEY and CDR2 SVGAGI. The V segment lost 5 bases and the J segment 6 bases; nucleotides outside the gene matches: 7. The DNA for the CDR3 is TGTGCCAGCAGTAGGGACAGGGCGAACCATGGCTACACCTTC. Residues: CASSRDRANHGYTF.

The chain employs TRBV19 and TRBJ1-4; 10 bases fit TRBD1. After removal of 3 bases from V and 6 bases from J, the junction contained 4 bases not matched to a gene. The germline gives CDR1 LNHDA, CDR2 SQIVND (reference sequence). The CDR3 spans 15 residues. The CDR3 sequence: CASSIEGQGYEKLFF. CDR3 DNA: TGTGCCAGTAGTATCGAGGGACAGGGGTATGAAAAACTGTTTTTT.

The chain joins TRBV28 to TRBJ2-7; D is uncertain. The CDR3 consists of 14 residues. V gave up 3 bases and J gave up 3 bases, with 12 bases separating them. Germline assignment: CDR1 MDHEN and CDR2 SYDVKM. CDR3 residues: CASSFRLKLYEQYF. In DNA, the CDR3 is TGTGCCAGCAGTTTTAGATTGAAGCTCTACGAGCAGTACTTC.

The chain couples TRBV27 to TRBJ2-1; 7 positions agree with TRBD2. Germline CDR1 and CDR2: MNHEY and SMNVEV (reference sequence). Germline trimming cut 6 bases from V and 6 bases from J; bases unmatched to any gene: 5. The CDR3 is 13 amino acids. The CDR3 region has the DNA TGTGCCAGCAGGGGAGGGTTATCCAATGAGCAGTTCTTC. Its protein product is CASRGGLSNEQFF.